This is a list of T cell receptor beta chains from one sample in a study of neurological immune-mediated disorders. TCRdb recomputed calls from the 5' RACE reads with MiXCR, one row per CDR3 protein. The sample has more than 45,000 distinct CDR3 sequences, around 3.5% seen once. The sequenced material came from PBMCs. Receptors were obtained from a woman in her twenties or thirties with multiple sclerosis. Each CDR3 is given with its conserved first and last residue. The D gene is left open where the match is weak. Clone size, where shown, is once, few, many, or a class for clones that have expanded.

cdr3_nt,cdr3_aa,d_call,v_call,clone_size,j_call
TGCAGTGCTAGTGGGCTAGACGCGCAGTATTTT,CSASGLDAQYF,-,TRBV20-1,few,TRBJ2-3
TGCGCCAGCAGCTTTATAGGCAGGGTTGGTGCAGATACGCAGTATTTT,CASSFIGRVGADTQYF,-,TRBV5-1,many,TRBJ2-3
TGCAGTGCTAGAGAAACTTTCGGTCCCTACGAGCAGTACTTC,CSARETFGPYEQYF,-,TRBV20-1,many,TRBJ2-7
TGCGCCAGCAGCCCTCAAACGGGACGGACCGGGGAGCTGTTTTTT,CASSPQTGRTGELFF,-,TRBV4-3,many,TRBJ2-2
TGTGCCAGCAGCCCGAGGGGGACCGGGGAAGCTTTCTTT,CASSPRGTGEAFF,-,TRBV5-6,many,TRBJ1-1
TGCGCCAGCAGCCGTGACAGGGAAGGAGAGACCCAGTACTTC,CASSRDREGETQYF,TRBD1,TRBV5-1,many,TRBJ2-5
TGTGCCAGCAGGCAAGAGACCCAGTACTTC,CASRQETQYF,-,TRBV2,many,TRBJ2-5
TGTGCCAGCAGCTCCGGACAGCCTCCCTACGAGCAGTACTTC,CASSSGQPPYEQYF,-,TRBV7-2,many,TRBJ2-7
TGTGCCACTTGTATAGGGGCGCCTTGCACTGAAGCTTTCTTT,CATCIGAPCTEAFF,-,TRBV6-2/TRBV6-3,many,TRBJ1-1
TGCAGTGCTAGAGCCCAGGGCCGGGGGACCGGGGAGCTGTTTTTT,CSARAQGRGTGELFF,-,TRBV20-1,many,TRBJ2-2
TGTGCCAGCAGCCAAAGATCCGGGACATCCCGATCCTACAATGAGCAGTTCTTC,CASSQRSGTSRSYNEQFF,-,TRBV14,many,TRBJ2-1
TGCAGTGCTAGAGGAGGGTTCGGCACTGAAGCTTTCTTT,CSARGGFGTEAFF,-,TRBV20-1,many,TRBJ1-1
TGCAGTGCCGGGGGGGCTTCACAAGAGACCCAGTACTTC,CSAGGASQETQYF,TRBD2,TRBV20-1,many,TRBJ2-5
TGTGCCAGCAGCCAAGATCCAGGGGGCAATCAGCCCCAGCATTTT,CASSQDPGGNQPQHF,-,TRBV3-1,many,TRBJ1-5
TGTGCCAGCAGTGCGTTCCGCCAAAACAATGAGCAGTTCTTC,CASSAFRQNNEQFF,-,TRBV6-5,many,TRBJ2-1
TGTGCCAGCAGTTATGTTGGGCAGGGGGAGACCCAGTACTTC,CASSYVGQGETQYF,-,TRBV6-5,many,TRBJ2-5
TGTGCCAGCCGTTCGGTCACTGAAGCTTTCTTT,CASRSVTEAFF,-,TRBV25-1,-,TRBJ1-1
TGCGCCAGCAGCCAGGCGACAGGAGGCTACGAGCAGTACTTC,CASSQATGGYEQYF,-,TRBV5-1,many,TRBJ2-7
TGTGCCAGTAGTATTTTTGGGGACAGCAACTACGAGCAGTACTTC,CASSIFGDSNYEQYF,TRBD1,TRBV19,-,TRBJ2-7
TGTGCCATCAGTGGAGAAAGCCTGGAAGCTTTCTTT,CAISGESLEAFF,-,TRBV10-3,many,TRBJ1-1
TGTGCCAGCAGCTCCGGAGCTGGGGAGCAGTTCTTC,CASSSGAGEQFF,-,TRBV7-9,many,TRBJ2-1
TGTGCCAGCAGCTCAGGACGGAACACTGAAGCTTTCTTT,CASSSGRNTEAFF,-,TRBV5-4,many,TRBJ1-1
TGCGCCAGCAGCCGGAGATCCTACAATGAGCAGTTCTTC,CASSRRSYNEQFF,-,TRBV5-1,few,TRBJ2-1
TGTGCCAGCGGAGGGGCCGGGGAGCTGTTTTTT,CASGGAGELFF,-,TRBV6-6,many,TRBJ2-2
TGTGCCAGCAGCCAAGAAGGTCCGGGGAGGATGTTCTTC,CASSQEGPGRMFF,-,TRBV4-2,many,TRBJ2-1
TGTGCCAGCAGCTCAGTAGCGGGGCGGGGACAAGAGACCCAGTACTTC,CASSSVAGRGQETQYF,-,TRBV21-1,few,TRBJ2-5
TGCAGTGCTAGAGGAGCGGGTCAGGGCAATGAGCAGTTCTTC,CSARGAGQGNEQFF,-,TRBV20-1,many,TRBJ2-1
TGTGCCAGCAGCCAAGACCCAGGGCTGGATGAAGCTTTCTTT,CASSQDPGLDEAFF,-,TRBV7-9,many,TRBJ1-1
TGTGCCAGCAGTTACACTAGCGGGAATGAGCAGTTCTTC,CASSYTSGNEQFF,TRBD2,TRBV6-6,few,TRBJ2-1
TGTGCCAGCAGTTCTCGTATTCTGATAGAGACCCAGTACTTC,CASSSRILIETQYF,-,TRBV6-2/TRBV6-3,many,TRBJ2-5
TGTGCCAGCAGATCTCAGGGTACAGATACGCAGTATTTT,CASRSQGTDTQYF,-,TRBV7-3,-,TRBJ2-3
TGTGCCAGCAGCGGATACAGGGTGGGGATGAACACTGAAGCTTTCTTT,CASSGYRVGMNTEAFF,-,TRBV7-2,many,TRBJ1-1
TGCGCCAGCAGCTTGGGTTTTGAGGCAGATACGCAGTATTTT,CASSLGFEADTQYF,-,TRBV5-1,many,TRBJ2-3